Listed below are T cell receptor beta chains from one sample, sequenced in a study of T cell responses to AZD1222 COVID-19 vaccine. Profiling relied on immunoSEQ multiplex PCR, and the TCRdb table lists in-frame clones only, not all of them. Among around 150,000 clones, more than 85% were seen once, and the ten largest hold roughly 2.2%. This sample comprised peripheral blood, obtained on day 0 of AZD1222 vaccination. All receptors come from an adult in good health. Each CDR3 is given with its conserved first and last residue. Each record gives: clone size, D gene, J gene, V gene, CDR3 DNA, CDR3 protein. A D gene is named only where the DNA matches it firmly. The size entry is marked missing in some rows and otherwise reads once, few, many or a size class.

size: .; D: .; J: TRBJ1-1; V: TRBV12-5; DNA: TGTGCTAGTGGTTCCTCCTGGGGCATGAACACTGAAGCTTTCTTT; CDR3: CASGSSWGMNTEAFF
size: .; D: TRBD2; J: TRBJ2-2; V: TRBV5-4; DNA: TGTGCCAGCAGCCGAAGGGGACTAGCAGCCGGCGGGGAGCTGTTTTTT; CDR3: CASSRRGLAAGGELFF
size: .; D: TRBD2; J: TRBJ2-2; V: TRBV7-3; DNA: TGTGCCAGCAGCCCGATAGCGGGGGAGACGAACACCGGGGAGCTGTTTTTT; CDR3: CASSPIAGETNTGELFF
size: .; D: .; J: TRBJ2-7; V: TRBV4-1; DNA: TGCGCCAGCAGCCAAGCAAGGGGCTTCTCCTACGAGCAGTACTTC; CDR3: CASSQARGFSYEQYF
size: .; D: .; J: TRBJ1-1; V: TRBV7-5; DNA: TGTGCCAGAAGCTTAGGGACTGAAGCTTTCTTT; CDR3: CARSLGTEAFF
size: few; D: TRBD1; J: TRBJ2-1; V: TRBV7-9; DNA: TGTGCCAGCAGCTTAGTCTCACCGGGACAGGGGAATGAGCAGTTCTTC; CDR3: CASSLVSPGQGNEQFF
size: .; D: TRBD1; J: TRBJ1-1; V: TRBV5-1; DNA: TGCGCCAGCAGCCCGCGACAGGGGTTGTGGACTGAAGCTTTCTTT; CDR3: CASSPRQGLWTEAFF
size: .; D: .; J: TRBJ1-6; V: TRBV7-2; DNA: TGTGCCAGCAGCTTATGGGGGACTGCCAATTCACCCCTCCACTTT; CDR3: CASSLWGTANSPLHF
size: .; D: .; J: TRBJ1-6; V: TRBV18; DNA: TGTGCCAGCTCACCACCATCACAGGGCTATTCACCCCTCCACTTT; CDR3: CASSPPSQGYSPLHF
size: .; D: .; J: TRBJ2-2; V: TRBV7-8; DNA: TGTGCCAGCAGCTTAGGAATGAGCCGGGATGTGACCGGGGAGCTGTTTTTT; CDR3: CASSLGMSRDVTGELFF
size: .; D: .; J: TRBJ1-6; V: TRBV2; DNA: TGTGCCAGCAGAGAGTATAATTCACCCCTCCACTTT; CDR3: CASREYNSPLHF
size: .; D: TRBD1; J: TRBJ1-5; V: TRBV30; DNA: TGTGCCTTAGGACAGGGTGGTCAGCCCCAGCATTTT; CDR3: CALGQGGQPQHF
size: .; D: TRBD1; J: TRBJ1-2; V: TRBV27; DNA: TGTGCCAGCAGTTTTAGGACAGGGGTAAACAACTATGGCTACACCTTC; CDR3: CASSFRTGVNNYGYTF
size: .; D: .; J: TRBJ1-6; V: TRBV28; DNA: TGTGCCAGCAGTACCGGACAGTATGGGCGTTCACCCCTCCACTTT; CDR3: CASSTGQYGRSPLHF
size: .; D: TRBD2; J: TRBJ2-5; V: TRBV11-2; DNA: TGTGCCAGCAGCTTAGGGGTTAGCGGGGCCCAAGAGACCCAGTACTTC; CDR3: CASSLGVSGAQETQYF
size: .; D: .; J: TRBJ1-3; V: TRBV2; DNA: TGTGCCAGCATCGAGGATGCTGGAAACACCATATATTTT; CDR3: CASIEDAGNTIYF
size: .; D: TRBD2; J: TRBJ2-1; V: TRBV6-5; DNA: TGTGCCAGCAGTTACTCGTCACCCCCGGGGGGGCAGTTCTTC; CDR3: CASSYSSPPGGQFF
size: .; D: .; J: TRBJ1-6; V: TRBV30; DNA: TGTGCCTGGAGTCCACGGGGGGGCAAAGGGCCCCTCCACTTT; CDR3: CAWSPRGGKGPLHF
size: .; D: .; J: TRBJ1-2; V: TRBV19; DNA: TGTGCCAGTAGTTGGGGCATTAACTATGGCTACACCTTC; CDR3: CASSWGINYGYTF
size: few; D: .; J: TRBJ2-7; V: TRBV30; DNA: TGTGCCTGGACCGTCGGACGCTACGAGCAGTACTTC; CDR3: CAWTVGRYEQYF
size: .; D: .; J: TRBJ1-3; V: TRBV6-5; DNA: TGTGCCAGCAGTTACTCCACCGGGAGTGGAAACACCATATATTTT; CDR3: CASSYSTGSGNTIYF
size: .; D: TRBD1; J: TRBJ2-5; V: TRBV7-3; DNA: TGTGCCAGCAGCCCGGGACAGCAAGAGACCCAGTACTTC; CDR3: CASSPGQQETQYF
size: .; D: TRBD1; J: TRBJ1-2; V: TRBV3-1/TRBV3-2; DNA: TGTGCCAGCAGCCCTCGGGACAGGGGGAACTATGGCTACACCTTC; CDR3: CASSPRDRGNYGYTF
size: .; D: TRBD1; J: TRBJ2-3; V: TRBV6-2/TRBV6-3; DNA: TGTGCCAGCAGTCCACGGACAGGGGGCACAGATACGCAGTATTTT; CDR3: CASSPRTGGTDTQYF
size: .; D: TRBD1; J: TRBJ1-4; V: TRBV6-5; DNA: TGTGCCAGCAAAACAGGGGCAACTAATGAAAAACTGTTTTTT; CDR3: CASKTGATNEKLFF
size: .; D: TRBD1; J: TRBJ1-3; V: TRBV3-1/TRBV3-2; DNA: TGTGCCAGCAGCCGGACAGGGGGAAACACCATATATTTT; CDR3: CASSRTGGNTIYF
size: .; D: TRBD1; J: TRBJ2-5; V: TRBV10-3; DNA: TGTGCCATCAGCCTAACAGGGGGGAAAGAGACCCAGTACTTC; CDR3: CAISLTGGKETQYF
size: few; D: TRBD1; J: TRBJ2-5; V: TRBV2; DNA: TGTGCCAGCAGTGAGGACAGGGGCCAAGAGACCCAGTACTTC; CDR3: CASSEDRGQETQYF
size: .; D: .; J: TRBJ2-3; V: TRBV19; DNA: TGTGCCAGTAAAGCGGACGGCACAGATACGCAGTATTTT; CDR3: CASKADGTDTQYF
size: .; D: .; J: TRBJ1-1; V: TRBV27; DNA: TGTGCCAGCAGCCGGACAGAGAACACTGAAGCTTTCTTT; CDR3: CASSRTENTEAFF
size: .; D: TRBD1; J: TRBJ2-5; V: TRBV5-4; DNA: TGTGCCAGCAGCTCTAACAGGGGGCTAGACCCCAGGGAGACCCAGTACTTC; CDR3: CASSSNRGLDPRETQYF
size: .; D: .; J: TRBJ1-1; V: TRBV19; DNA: TGTGCCAGTAGTATTGTTCAGGAGGCTGAAGCTTTCTTT; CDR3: CASSIVQEAEAFF
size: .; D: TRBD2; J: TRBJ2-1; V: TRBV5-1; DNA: TGCGCCAGCAGGCTCACTAGCGGGAGTTACAATGAGCAGTTCTTC; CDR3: CASRLTSGSYNEQFF
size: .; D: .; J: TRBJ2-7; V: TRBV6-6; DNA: TGTGCCAGCAGTTATCGGGGTCCCCCCCTCGAGCAGTACTTC; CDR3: CASSYRGPPLEQYF
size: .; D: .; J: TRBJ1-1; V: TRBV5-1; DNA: TGCGCCAGCAGCTCGTACAGGGAGGGCACTGAAGCTTTCTTT; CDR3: CASSSYREGTEAFF
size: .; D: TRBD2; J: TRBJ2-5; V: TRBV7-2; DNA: TGTGCCAGCAGCTTATTCTTAGCGGGTTTACAAGAGACCCAGTACTTC; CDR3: CASSLFLAGLQETQYF
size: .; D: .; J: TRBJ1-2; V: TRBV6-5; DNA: TGTGCCAGCAGTTATGTGACAGGACTGCTCTATGGCTACACCTTC; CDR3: CASSYVTGLLYGYTF
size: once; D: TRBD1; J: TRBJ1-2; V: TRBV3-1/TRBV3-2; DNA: TGTGCCAGCAGCCAGTCCGGGACAGTGAGGGATGGCTACACCTTC; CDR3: CASSQSGTVRDGYTF
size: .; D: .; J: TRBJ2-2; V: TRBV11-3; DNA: TGTGCCAGCAGCCCGGGTTTGGGCACCGGGGAGCTGTTTTTT; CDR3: CASSPGLGTGELFF
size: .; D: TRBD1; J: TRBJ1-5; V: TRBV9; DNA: TGTGCCAGCAGCGTAGGAGGGACAGGAAGCAATCAGCCCCAGCATTTT; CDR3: CASSVGGTGSNQPQHF
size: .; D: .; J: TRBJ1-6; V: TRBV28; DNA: TGTGCCAGCAGAGCTAGGACAGAAGGGTTTGAGTCACCCCTCCACTTT; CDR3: CASRARTEGFESPLHF
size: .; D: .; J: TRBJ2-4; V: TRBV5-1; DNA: TGCGCCAGCAGCTTCGACAGGCAAAACATTCAGTACTTC; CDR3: CASSFDRQNIQYF
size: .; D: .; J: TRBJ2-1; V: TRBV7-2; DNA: TGTGCCAGCAGCTTAGTGATTAGCCCGAATGAGCAGTTCTTC; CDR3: CASSLVISPNEQFF